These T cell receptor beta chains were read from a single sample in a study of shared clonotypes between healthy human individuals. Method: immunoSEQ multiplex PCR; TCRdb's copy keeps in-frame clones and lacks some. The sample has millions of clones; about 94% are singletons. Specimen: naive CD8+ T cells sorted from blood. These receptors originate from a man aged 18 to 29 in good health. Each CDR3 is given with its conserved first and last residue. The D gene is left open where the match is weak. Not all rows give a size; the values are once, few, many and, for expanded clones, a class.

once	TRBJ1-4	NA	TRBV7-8	CASSPRGEKLFF	TGTGCCAGCAGCCCTAGGGGAGAAAAACTGTTTTTT
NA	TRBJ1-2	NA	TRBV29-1	CSVGTSNYGYTF	TGCAGCGTCGGCACGTCTAACTATGGCTACACCTTC
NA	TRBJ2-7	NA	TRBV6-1	CASRLDGGYGMDF	TGTGCCAGCAGATTAGACGGGGGCTACGGCATGGACTTC
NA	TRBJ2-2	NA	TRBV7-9	CASSLADGGNGTGELFF	TGTGCCAGCAGCTTAGCGGACGGCGGGAATGGAACCGGGGAGCTGTTTTTT
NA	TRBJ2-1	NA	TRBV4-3	CASSQESLASSSYNEQFF	TGCGCCAGCAGCCAAGAATCCCTAGCCTCGAGCTCCTACAATGAGCAGTTCTTC
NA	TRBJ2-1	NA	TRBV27	CASSLSSGATYNEQFF	TGTGCCAGCAGTTTATCCTCGGGGGCCACTTACAATGAGCAGTTCTTC
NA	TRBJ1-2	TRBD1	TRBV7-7	CASIPGRTGGSNYGYTF	TGTGCTAGCATCCCGGGGAGAACAGGGGGCTCGAACTATGGCTACACCTTC
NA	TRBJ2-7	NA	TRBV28	CASSGGTGYYEQYF	TGTGCCAGCAGTGGGGGAACAGGGTACTACGAGCAGTACTTC
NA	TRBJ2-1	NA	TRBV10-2	CASSESAGGPYNEQFF	TGCGCCAGCAGTGAGTCCGCCGGGGGCCCCTACAATGAGCAGTTCTTC
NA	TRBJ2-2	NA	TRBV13	CASSHGAGRTGELFF	TGTGCCAGCAGCCACGGGGCGGGGAGAACCGGGGAGCTGTTTTTT
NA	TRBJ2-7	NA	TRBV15	CATSRDRGLYEQYF	TGTGCCACCAGCAGAGATAGGGGCCTCTACGAGCAGTACTTC
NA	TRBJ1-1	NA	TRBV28	CASVWRGMNTEAFF	TGTGCCAGCGTATGGAGGGGGATGAACACTGAAGCTTTCTTT
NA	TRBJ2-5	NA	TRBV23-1	CASSQCPGLPETQYF	TGCGCCAGCAGTCAATGCCCCGGACTCCCAGAGACCCAGTACTTC
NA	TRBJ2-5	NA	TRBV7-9	CASSAGTGMIETQYF	TGTGCCAGCAGCGCCGGGACGGGTATGATTGAGACCCAGTACTTC
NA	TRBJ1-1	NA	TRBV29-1	CSVVVQGTEAFF	TGCAGCGTTGTGGTGCAGGGAACTGAAGCTTTCTTT
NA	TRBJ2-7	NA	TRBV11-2	CASSLGHRGEQYF	TGTGCCAGCAGCTTGGGCCATAGGGGAGAGCAGTACTTC
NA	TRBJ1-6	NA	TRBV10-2	CASSAGRRGYNSPLHF	TGCGCCAGCAGTGCCGGCCGGAGGGGCTATAATTCACCCCTCCACTTT
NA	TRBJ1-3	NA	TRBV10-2	CASRDGNTIYF	TGCGCCAGCAGGGACGGAAACACCATATATTTT
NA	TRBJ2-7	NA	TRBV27	CASSFTGEDEQYF	TGTGCCAGCAGTTTTACAGGGGAGGACGAGCAGTACTTC
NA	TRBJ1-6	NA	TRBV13	CASSFEGGMGSPLHF	TGTGCCAGCAGCTTCGAAGGAGGGATGGGGTCACCCCTCCACTTT
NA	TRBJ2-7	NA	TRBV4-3	CASSQEQGPTYEQYF	TGCGCCAGCAGCCAAGAGCAGGGACCTACCTACGAGCAGTACTTC
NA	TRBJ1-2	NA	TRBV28	CASNSGYGYTF	TGTGCCAGCAATTCTGGATATGGCTACACCTTC
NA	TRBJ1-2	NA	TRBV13	CASSLEQGEYGYTF	TGTGCCAGCAGCTTAGAACAGGGCGAATATGGCTACACCTTC
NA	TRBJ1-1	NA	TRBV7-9	CASSLSVTEAFF	TGTGCCAGCAGCTTATCTGTCACTGAAGCTTTCTTT
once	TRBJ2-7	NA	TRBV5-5	CASSLDPAYEQYF	TGTGCCAGCAGCTTGGACCCCGCGTACGAGCAGTACTTC
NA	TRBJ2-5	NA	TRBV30	CAWSELASTARGETQYF	TGTGCCTGGAGTGAATTGGCATCGACAGCTAGGGGAGAGACCCAGTACTTC
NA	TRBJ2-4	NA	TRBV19	CASSIDRETNIQYF	TGTGCCAGTAGTATAGACAGGGAAACAAACATTCAGTACTTC